These 7 T cell receptor beta chains were sequenced from one sample in a study of blood T cell repertoires in COVID-19. Repertoires were generated with immunoSEQ multiplex PCR, while TCRdb's copy carries only in-frame clones and drops some. The sample shows approximately 200,000 clones, roughly 80% of them seen only once. Specimen: peripheral blood. The receptors come from a human donor in a cohort sampled during active COVID-19.

The chain couples TRBV6-2 or TRBV6-3 to TRBJ1-1; 10 bases fit TRBD1. V lost 6 bases to trimming and J lost 7 bases; unmatched junction nucleotides: 5. The CDR3 runs to 13 residues. Germline V lookup: CDR1 MNHEY, CDR2 SVGEGT. The CDR3 reads CASSDRGQGEAFF. The CDR3 bases are TGTGCCAGCAGCGACAGGGGGCAGGGTGAAGCTTTCTTT.

V usage is TRBV28 and J usage is TRBJ2-1; D unclear. V was clipped by 6 bases and J by 5 bases, with 17 bases between them. Germline assignment: CDR1 MDHEN and CDR2 SYDVKM. This CDR3 has 15 amino acids. CDR3 sequence (DNA): TGTGCCAGCAGCCCTCATGCGCGAGGTCACAATGAGCAGTTCTTC. It is translated as CASSPHARGHNEQFF. Filled out from reference TRBV28 and TRBJ2-1, the complete variable domain reads DVKVTQSSRYLVKRTGEKVFLECVQDMDHENMFWYRQDPGLGLRLIYFSYDVKMKEKGDIPEGYSVSREKKERFSLILESASTNQTSMYLCASSPHARGHNEQFFGPGTRLTVL.

J is TRBJ1-4 and V is TRBV25-1; possibly TRBD1 for D (5 bases). CDR1 is MGHDK, CDR2 SYGVNS, per germline. The CDR3 is 14 amino acids. V lost 3 bases and J lost 3, with 8 bases in between. This CDR3 reads CASSDDSANEKLFF. DNA of the CDR3: TGTGCCAGCAGTGACGACAGTGCTAATGAAAAACTGTTTTTT. Using reference TRBV25-1 and TRBJ1-4 for the parts outside the CDR3, the full variable domain is EADIYQTPRYLVIGTGKKITLECSQTMGHDKMYWYQQDPGMELHLIHYSYGVNSTEKGDLSSESTVSRIRTEHFPLTLESARPSHTSQYLCASSDDSANEKLFFGSGTQLSVL.

V and J are TRBV28 and TRBJ1-1; D gene unclear. This CDR3 has 14 amino acids. Germline-derived CDR1 and CDR2 are MDHEN and SYDVKM. Between the trimmed V and J ends, which lost 6 bases and 0 bases, there was a span of 11 bases. Written as DNA, the CDR3 is TGTGCCAGCAGGAGGGATTCCATGAACACTGAAGCTTTCTTT. It translates to CASRRDSMNTEAFF.

V gene TRBV14 combines with J gene TRBJ1-4, with D unclear. V dropped 0 bases and J dropped 0 bases, with 8 bases sitting between them. This CDR3 has 16 residues. Germline values: CDR1 SGHDN, CDR2 FVKESK. Written as DNA, the CDR3 is TGTGCCAGCAGCCAAGATGTGCCGGCAACTAATGAAAAACTGTTTTTT. The encoded protein is CASSQDVPATNEKLFF.

The rearrangement joins TRBV4-2 to TRBJ2-2, with 12 nucleotides matching TRBD1. Germline V gives CDR1 LGHNA, CDR2 YNFKEQ. After removal of 4 bases from V and 4 bases from J, the junction contained 19 bases not matched to a gene. The CDR3 extends over 21 amino acids. CDR3 residues: CASSRNRDRGRRFSATGELFF. The CDR3 region has the DNA TGTGCCAGCAGCCGGAACCGGGACAGGGGGCGCAGATTCAGTGCCACCGGGGAGCTGTTTTTT.

V gene TRBV6-5 combines with J gene TRBJ1-2, with 7 bases aligning to TRBD1. Trimming at V came to 5 bases and at J to 5 bases, leaving 11 bases not matched to a gene. CDR1 is MNHEY, CDR2 SVGAGI, per germline. The CDR3 runs to 15 residues. CDR3 sequence (DNA): TGTGCCAGCAGTCCTCGACAGGGATCAGGGTATGGCTACACCTTC. Protein: CASSPRQGSGYGYTF.